This TCR beta chain was identified during a study of blood T cell repertoires in COVID-19. Looking at the study overall: Both acute and convalescent COVID-19 samples were obtained from the United States, Italy and Spain. The analysed material was cDNA or gDNA that came from T cells, B-cell-depleted T cells, or PBMCs.

V shed 6 bases, J shed 6 bases, and the junction held 7 bases outside the gene matches. Germline V gene data show CDR1 as SNHLY and CDR2 as FYNNEI. The CDR3 covers 14 residues. Original data processing: Reference gene primer amplification gave nucleated cell count estimates. Libraries were prepared by immunoSEQ multiplex PCR; TCRdb keeps only in-frame clonotypes and omits some of them. D and trimming come from the DNA, and the V and J calls and clone size come from that table. The sample lists 100,000 or so clones, about 92% occurring once. The sample taken for sequencing was peripheral blood. V usage is TRBV2 and J usage is TRBJ2-2, with 7 bases aligning to TRBD1. The clonotype was recovered from a middle-aged man with active COVID-19. The DNA for the CDR3 is TGTGCCAGCAGACCTTACAGGGGCCCCGGGGAGCTGTTTTTT. It codes for CASRPYRGPGELFF.